The text below deals with one T cell receptor beta chain. Time point of the sample: pre-sensitization, week 0. Treatment given: therapeutic diphenylcyclopropenone sensitization with weekly scalp DPC. Those who donated were patients with alopecia, 18 to 70 years of age, and suitable for DPC. These data are taken from a study of human T cells and chemical hapten exposure. Study-wide context: Variability of per-sample TCR yields stemmed mainly from small differences in pooled library volume.

There are 14 residues in the CDR3. The V gene lost 6 bases and the J gene lost 5 bases, with 14 bases spanning the gap. The germline V gene encodes CDR1 SEHNR and CDR2 FQNEAQ (reference sequence). One entry per CDR3 protein results from TCRdb running MiXCR on the RACE reads. The sample has 350,000 to 450,000 distinct CDR3 sequences; 5.1% are singletons. Material: whole blood, obtained in connection with sensitization to the hapten diphenylcyclopropenone (DPC). The receptor was derived from a woman between 50 and 59 years old with alopecia areata. Some clones in this sample may be carry-over from other donors' samples. V and J are TRBV7-9 and TRBJ1-5, with D possibly TRBD1 on 5 matching bases. CDR3 DNA: TGTGCCAGCAGTGGCCAGGGTCTTGATCAGCCCCAGCATTTT. The encoded protein is CASSGQGLDQPQHF.